These 31 T cell receptor beta chains share one sample of origin, sequenced in a study of T-cell memory formation after mild COVID-19 listed by TCRdb under 2021. The library was produced with 5' RACE. The sequencer was an Illumina NovaSeq 6000. TCRdb redid the processing of the public reads, applying fastp at Q25 and MiXCR, and retained in-frame beta chains. Identical CDR3 protein sequences are pooled into one entry, listed with their most common genes and DNA. In this sample the table shows around 150,000 distinct CDR3 sequences, about 9.9% of which occur a single time. The ten largest clones add up to less than 4% of the sample. Sequenced sample: PBMCs or a T cell subset sorted from them (not recorded which). These receptors all come from a man aged 18-30 years who had mild COVID-19 (a few samples of this study predate the infection). The sample titles of this study are shuffled in the database, so cell type and time point are left out; the donor was told from shared clones.

The CDR3 sequence is CASSPRTGVGTGELFF. As DNA, the CDR3 is TGTGCCAGCAGTCCACGGACAGGGGTGGGCACCGGGGAGCTGTTTTTT. This chain uses TRBV12-3 or TRBV12-4 with TRBJ2-2; 9 bases line up with TRBD1. CDR3 length equals 16 residues. V lost 5 bases to trimming and J lost 4 bases; unmatched junction nucleotides: 8.

The genes are TRBV7-2 and TRBJ1-3; a weak D match, TRBD1 (6 bases). Between the trimmed V and J ends, which lost 6 bases and 2 bases, there was a span of 14 bases. Germline V gene data show CDR1 as SGHTA and CDR2 as FQGNSA. The CDR3 extends over 15 amino acids. The CDR3 region has the DNA TGTGCCAGCAGTGCCATCGGGACAACTGGAAACACCATATATTTT. This translates into CASSAIGTTGNTIYF.

This clonotype has ten or more counts. The rearrangement joins TRBV10-3 to TRBJ2-2; no reliable D call. V was trimmed by 6 bases and J by 5 bases, leaving 7 bases between them. The CDR3 is made up of 12 amino acids. The germline V gene encodes CDR1 ENHRY and CDR2 SYGVKD. CDR3 protein: CAIRNSTGELFF. As DNA, the CDR3 is TGTGCCATCAGGAATTCGACCGGGGAGCTGTTTTTT.

The chain joins TRBV4-2 to TRBJ1-6; TRBD1 might be the D (5 bases). V shed 1 base and J shed 10 bases, with 14 bases lying between them. The CDR3 is 15 residues long. Germline-derived CDR1 and CDR2 are LGHNA and YNFKEQ. CDR3 sequence: CASSQADRVGSPLHF. The CDR3 DNA follows: TGTGCCAGCAGCCAAGCTGACAGAGTCGGGTCACCCCTCCACTTT.

V and J are TRBV6-1 and TRBJ2-1, with D tentatively TRBD1 (5 bases). The germline V gene has CDR1 MNHNS and CDR2 SASEGT. The CDR3 length is 13 residues. V lost 2 bases, J lost 7 bases, and 9 bases lay in between. The CDR3 sequence is CASSENRLNEQFF. The CDR3 nucleotides are TGTGCCAGCAGTGAAAACAGGTTAAATGAGCAGTTCTTC.

This clonotype came up a few times. This chain uses TRBV19 with TRBJ1-2, with D possibly TRBD1 on 6 matching bases. CDR3 length: 16 residues. Trimming took 1 base from V and 8 from J, leaving 20 bases between them. Germline lookup yields CDR1 LNHDA and CDR2 SQIVND (reference sequence). The CDR3 region is CASSIGTTGRTKGYTF. The CDR3 coding sequence is TGTGCCAGTAGTATAGGCACCACAGGGCGGACGAAAGGCTACACCTTC.

The V and J genes are TRBV4-3 and TRBJ2-5; D remains ambiguous. CDR3 length: 13 amino acids. Germline V CDR1 and CDR2: LGHNA, YSLEER. V dropped 2 bases and J dropped 4 bases, with 8 bases sitting between them. For the CDR3, the DNA is TGCGCCAGCAGCCAACCCCCTGCAGAGACCCAGTACTTC. Translation gives CASSQPPAETQYF.

This clonotype turned up a few times. CDR3 DNA sequence: TGCAGTGCTAGTTGGGAGGGGGCGCCGAAGGCTTTCTTT. Amino acid sequence: CSASWEGAPKAFF. This chain joins TRBV20-1 and TRBJ1-1, with 7 bases identical to TRBD1. Trimming cost V 3 bases and J 11 bases; bases outside gene matches: 12. From germline, CDR1 is DFQATT and CDR2 SNEGSKA (reference sequence). The CDR3 contains 13 residues.

This clonotype turned up a few times. This chain joins TRBV4-2 and TRBJ2-7; TRBD1 matches at 8 bases. The germline CDR1 and CDR2 sequences are LGHNA and YNFKEQ. The CDR3 has 13 residues. V shed 3 bases and J 5 bases; nucleotides not matched to a gene: 3. In DNA form, the CDR3 reads TGTGCCAGCAGCCAGGGACAGGCGGACGAGCAGTACTTC. Its protein product is CASSQGQADEQYF.

This clonotype was picked up many times. The genes are TRBV28 and TRBJ2-7, with 7 bases identical to TRBD1. This CDR3 is built from 14 residues. V shed 6 bases and J 5 bases; nucleotides not matched to a gene: 10. Germline V gives CDR1 MDHEN, CDR2 SYDVKM. CDR3 nucleotides: TGTGCCAGCAGCTCTAACAGGGGATGGGACGAGCAGTACGTC. Translating gives CASSSNRGWDEQYV.

This clonotype has just a few counts. The chain employs TRBV12-3 or TRBV12-4 and TRBJ1-2; D possibly corresponds to TRBD1 (6 bases). Trimming cost V 1 base and J 2 bases, with 11 bases left between them. There are 15 residues in the CDR3. CDR3 sequence (DNA): TGTGCCAGCAGTTTAGAGGGGGGGGCCAACTATGGCTACACCTTC. It yields the protein CASSLEGGANYGYTF.

The table lists this clonotype with a few counts. This rearrangement joins TRBV29-1 to TRBJ2-7; no reliable D call. Germline CDR1 SQVTM, CDR2 ANQGSEA. The V end was cut by 3 bases, the J end by 7 bases, with 4 bases between. CDR3 length equals 9 residues. In DNA form, the CDR3 reads TGCAGCGTTGATGGGGAGCAGTACGTC. It encodes CSVDGEQYV.

This clonotype was counted only a few times. V is TRBV12-3 or TRBV12-4 and J is TRBJ1-1; TRBD1 might be the D (6 bases). Trimming stripped 10 bases from V and 5 bases from J, with 17 bases between. The CDR3 covers 13 residues. The CDR3 nucleotides are TGTGCCACCCAGGGTCAGGGGAGGACTGAAGCTTTCTTT. Its translation is CATQGQGRTEAFF.

This clonotype was seen a handful of times. This chain uses TRBV5-1 with TRBJ2-1; 7 bases map to TRBD2. J was trimmed by 6 bases and V by 1 base; bases with no gene match: 4. The germline V gene has CDR1 SGHRS and CDR2 YFSETQ. The CDR3 loop spans 14 amino acids. The chain's CDR3 is CASSLIAGPNEQFF. In DNA, the CDR3 is TGCGCCAGCAGCTTGATAGCGGGTCCCAATGAGCAGTTCTTC.

The CDR3 DNA follows: TGTGCCAGCAGTTCACTGGGGAAGCAGTACTTC. This sequence encodes CASSSLGKQYF. This chain links TRBV27 with TRBJ2-7; D is ambiguous. The CDR3 is 11 residues long. Germline CDR1 MNHEY, CDR2 SMNVEV (reference sequence). Trimming pared 4 bases from V and 8 bases from J, leaving 9 bases between.

This clonotype came up many times. The V and J genes are TRBV6-2 or TRBV6-3 and TRBJ1-6, with a tentative D call TRBD1 (5 bases). Germline V gene sequence: CDR1 MNHEY, CDR2 SVGEGT. The CDR3 length is 17 residues. V was pared by 6 bases and J by 3 bases, with 18 bases between. The CDR3 spells CASSRNRDGRYNSPLHF. The CDR3 DNA sequence: TGTGCCAGCAGCCGAAATCGGGACGGACGCTATAATTCACCCCTCCACTTT.

This clonotype was counted ten times or more. The chain couples TRBV20-1 to TRBJ2-7, with unresolved D. This CDR3 is 13 amino acids long. CDR1 and CDR2 from the germline V gene are DFQATT and SNEGSKA (reference sequence). V was trimmed by 0 bases and J by 2 bases, leaving 8 bases between them. CDR3 in DNA: TGCAGTGCTAGAGACCCCAAAACCTACGAGCAGTACGTC. This codes for CSARDPKTYEQYV.

This clonotype turned up a few times. V usage is TRBV7-3 and J usage is TRBJ2-3; unclear D gene. Germline V gene lookup returns CDR1 SGHTA and CDR2 FQGTGA. Between the trimmed V and J ends, which lost 5 bases and 0 bases, there was a span of 3 bases. CDR3 size: 12 residues. The CDR3 DNA reads TGTGCCAGCAGCGAGAGCACAGATACGCAGTATTTT. Translation: CASSESTDTQYF.

This chain uses TRBV20-1 with TRBJ2-5; D might be TRBD1 or TRBD2, each matching 5 bases. The CDR3 has 12 residues. Per the germline V gene, CDR1 is DFQATT and CDR2 is SNEGSKA (reference sequence). V lost 0 bases, J lost 5 bases, and 7 bases lay in between. In DNA, the CDR3 is TGCAGTGCTAGAGATGAGGGGGAGACCCAGTACTTC. This translates into CSARDEGETQYF.

In its sample, this clonotype was seen a few times. The V gene is TRBV5-1, the J gene TRBJ2-7, with D possibly being TRBD1 (5 bases). Looked up from germline, CDR1 is SGHRS and CDR2 is YFSETQ. There are 14 residues in the CDR3. V lost 4 bases, J lost 5 bases, and 16 bases lay in between. The CDR3 DNA sequence: TGCGCCAGCAGCCCGCGGACACTCCGACACGAGCAGTACTTC. This codes for CASSPRTLRHEQYF.

The chain carries TRBV6-5 and TRBJ1-1; the D is unclear. The CDR3 has 15 amino acids. Per germline, CDR1 MNHEY and CDR2 SVGAGI. With 2 bases removed from V and 1 base from J, the gap between germline ends came to 11 bases. CDR3 residues: CASSYQGLKNTEAFF. In DNA form, the CDR3 reads TGTGCCAGCAGTTACCAAGGGTTAAAGAACACTGAAGCTTTCTTT.

V gene TRBV7-3 combines with J gene TRBJ2-5; TRBD2 might be the D (7 bases). V was pared by 5 bases and J by 5 bases, with 15 bases between. The CDR3 consists of 14 residues. CDR1 is SGHTA and CDR2 is FQGTGA in the germline V gene. The CDR3 DNA follows: TGTGCCAGCAGCCGAGGGGGGGATCCTGAGACCCAGTACTTC. It is translated as CASSRGGDPETQYF.

This clonotype was seen only a few times. Its ends do not fully match the called genes, so a read error is possible. V is TRBV6-2 or TRBV6-3 and J is TRBJ2-7, with a weak D call TRBD1 (6 bases). The CDR3 runs 20 residues. In germline, CDR1 is MNHEY, CDR2 SVGEGT. The CDR3: CASNYDRRSDTYRHAYEQYF. In nucleotides, the CDR3 is TGTGCCAGCAATTACGACAGGCGGTCGGACACCTACCGGCATGCGTACGAGCAGTACTTC.

In this sample, this clonotype turned up a few times. The CDR3 protein is CASSQTGLEAFF. CDR3 sequence (DNA): TGCGCCAGCAGCCAGACAGGGTTGGAAGCTTTCTTT. The chain combines TRBV4-1 with TRBJ1-1; the match to TRBD1 covers 7 bases. Trimming took 3 bases from V and 8 from J; bases not matched to a gene: 3. CDR3 length equals 12 residues. The germline V gene has CDR1 MGHRA and CDR2 YSYEKL.

A few counts support this clonotype. This chain uses TRBV6-1 with TRBJ1-2; 8 bases align to TRBD1. V lost 5 bases to trimming and J lost 5 bases; unmatched junction nucleotides: 4. The CDR3 has 13 amino acids. Germline CDR1 and CDR2: MNHNS and SASEGT. CDR3 residues: CASSKGQAYGYTF. CDR3 in DNA: TGTGCCAGCAGTAAGGGACAGGCATATGGCTACACCTTC.

This clonotype was seen a handful of times. The chain has TRBV7-8 and TRBJ1-6; 8 bases map to TRBD1. This CDR3 spans 15 amino acids. Germline V CDR1 and CDR2: SGHVS, FQNEAQ. V was clipped by 1 base and J by 8 bases; unmatched bases: 4. The CDR3 spells CASSLVDRADSPLHF. DNA of the CDR3: TGTGCCAGCAGCTTAGTGGACAGGGCGGATTCACCCCTCCACTTT. Variable domain in full (rest from reference TRBV7-8 and TRBJ1-6): GAGVSQSPRYKVAKRGQDVALRCDPISGHVSLFWYQQALGQGPEFLTYFQNEAQLDKSGLPSDRFFAERPEGSVSTLKIQRTQQEDSAVYLCASSLVDRADSPLHFGNGTRLTVT.

This chain uses TRBV25-1 with TRBJ2-7; D might be TRBD1 (7 bases). The CDR3 consists of 15 residues. Per the germline V gene, CDR1 is MGHDK and CDR2 is SYGVNS. Trimming took 3 bases from V and 9 from J, leaving 21 bases between them. CDR3 sequence (DNA): TGTGCCAGCAGTGATGGAGGGGGCGGACTCTCGGGGCAGTACTTC. It translates to CASSDGGGGLSGQYF.

This clonotype appeared a few times. The chain carries TRBV7-3 and TRBJ2-2, with D perhaps TRBD1 (5 bases). The V and J ends lost 5 bases and 9 bases respectively, with 10 bases between them. CDR1 SGHTA and CDR2 FQGTGA come from the germline V gene. CDR3 length equals 12 residues. The CDR3 region is CASSGQGWELFF. The CDR3 coding sequence is TGTGCCAGCAGCGGACAAGGTTGGGAGCTGTTTTTT. The entire variable domain, with the rest obtained from reference TRBV7-3 and TRBJ2-2, is as follows: GAGVSQTPSNKVTEKGKYVELRCDPISGHTALYWYRQSLGQGPEFLIYFQGTGAADDSGLPNDRFFAVRPEGSVSTLKIQRTERGDSAVYLCASSGQGWELFFGEGSRLTVL.

The J gene is TRBJ1-2, the V gene TRBV12-3 or TRBV12-4; perhaps TRBD1 as D (6 bases). The CDR3 loop spans 14 amino acids. V dropped 5 bases and J dropped 1 base, with 11 bases sitting between them. This CDR3 is CASSPDRRNYGYTF. The CDR3 bases are TGTGCCAGCAGTCCTGACAGGCGTAACTATGGCTACACCTTC.

The gene calls are TRBV6-2 or TRBV6-3 and TRBJ1-1; tentative D call: TRBD1 (6 bases). Looked up from germline, CDR1 is MNHEY and CDR2 is SVGEGT. This CDR3 comprises 13 residues. Trimming stripped 9 bases from V and 0 bases from J, with 11 bases between. Here the CDR3 DNA reads TGTGCCAGTGAAGGGGGGATGAACACTGAAGCTTTCTTT. Residues: CASEGGMNTEAFF.

This chain joins TRBV21-1 and TRBJ2-3; the table names TRBD2, a call not compared with the DNA. TRBV21-1 is tagged as a pseudogene. This CDR3 is 15 amino acids long. The CDR3 spells CASSTRGGPTDTQYF. The CDR3 nucleotides are TGTGCCAGCAGCACCCGGGGGGGCCCCACAGATACGCAGTATTTT.